This T cell receptor (beta chain) was identified in a study of OX40 agonist ivuxolimab in advanced cancers. Study information: Previous treatment with anti-PD-1, anti-PD-L1 or anti-CTLA-4 therapy was allowed; more than 35% had received some.

Worth noting for this clone: Its target is unknown.

V lost 3 bases, J lost 2 bases, and 7 bases lay in between. Germline CDR1 reads SGHAT; CDR2 reads FQNNGV. This CDR3 spans 13 amino acids. Method: immunoSEQ multiplex PCR; TCRdb's copy keeps in-frame clones and lacks some. Among under 35,000 clones listed, over 75% were seen once. General observations from the study: Dosing at 0.1 to 3.0 mg/kg was accompanied by clonal expansion of CD4+ and CD8+ blood T cells by week 6. Some nonresponders also had low normalized T-cell clonal expansion. The specificity for antigen of the expanded peripheral T cells was not determined.

The source was CD4+ or CD8+ T cells sorted from blood, collected in a trial of the OX40 agonist ivuxolimab. J is TRBJ1-2 and V is TRBV11-2, with a possible D match to TRBD1 (5 bases). This receptor was identified in an adult with an advanced solid tumor such as melanoma, head and neck, liver or kidney cancer. For the CDR3, the DNA is TGTGCCAGCAGCTTTCAGGGAAACTATGGCTACACCTTC. Translating gives CASSFQGNYGYTF.